The 17 T cell receptor beta chains reported below all come from one sample, sequenced in a study of blood T cell repertoires in COVID-19. The repertoire was sequenced with immunoSEQ multiplex PCR; TCRdb's copy has only in-frame clones and lacks some. The sample yields 250,000 to 300,000 clones, 80% to 90% seen once. Sequencing input: peripheral blood. The receptors were gathered from a woman in her 30s with COVID-19, enrolled during active disease.

The V call is TRBV19, the J call TRBJ1-5; D might be TRBD1 (5 bases). Germline-derived CDR1 and CDR2 are LNHDA and SQIVND (reference sequence). This CDR3 contains 15 residues. Trimming stripped 3 bases from V and 11 bases from J, with 20 bases between. The CDR3 DNA reads as TGTGCCAGTAGTATGTTCCCAGGGTGGGGGGAGGCCCAGCATTTT. Amino acids: CASSMFPGWGEAQHF.

The chain carries TRBV19 and TRBJ1-4; TRBD1 matches 9 bases. The CDR3 is 19 amino acids. Germline assignment: CDR1 LNHDA and CDR2 SQIVND (reference sequence). The trim removed 8 bases at V and 3 bases at J, leaving 19 bases unmatched. CDR3 DNA sequence: TGTGCCAGTTTTTATACAGGGGGCGCGTTGGAGGCTGCTAATGAAAAACTGTTTTTT. Translating it yields CASFYTGGALEAANEKLFF.

For this clone: The junction differs from germline at one of its ends, possibly a read error. This chain joins TRBV7-2 and TRBJ2-7, with 9 bases lining up with TRBD1. Germline CDR1 SGHTA, CDR2 FQGNSA. The CDR3 loop spans 13 amino acids. As DNA, the CDR3 is TGTGCCAGCAGCTTAGCCACCAACAGGGGGCTGTCATTC. This gives the protein CASSLATNRGLSF.

The chain joins TRBV7-9 to TRBJ2-5; D is undetermined. The V end lost 1 base, the J end lost 7 bases, and 7 bases lay between the germline ends. Germline V gene lookup returns CDR1 SEHNR and CDR2 FQNEAQ (reference sequence). CDR3 length: 12 amino acids. The CDR3 is CASSLGLGTQYF. The CDR3 region has the DNA TGTGCCAGCAGCTTAGGACTTGGGACCCAGTACTTC.

The CDR3 region has the DNA TGTGCCAGCAGATTGACAGGAATGAACACTGAAGCTTTCTTT. Protein product: CASRLTGMNTEAFF. This sequence joins TRBV6-5 and TRBJ1-1; TRBD1 might be the D (6 bases). Germline V gives CDR1 MNHEY, CDR2 SVGAGI. V was trimmed by 6 bases and J by 0 bases, leaving 11 bases between them. The CDR3 runs to 14 residues.

The gene calls are TRBV11-2 and TRBJ2-7; 9 bases align to TRBD1. The CDR3 runs 13 residues. The V gene's germline CDR1 is SGHAT and CDR2 FQNNGV. Unmatched junction bases numbered 7, after V lost 9 bases and J lost 4 bases. CDR3 protein: CASEQGAGYEQYF. The CDR3 bases are TGTGCCAGTGAACAGGGGGCTGGGTACGAGCAGTACTTC.

The chain couples TRBV27 to TRBJ2-7; 7 bases map to TRBD2. Trimming cost V 6 bases and J 5 bases; bases outside gene matches: 13. Germline CDR1 is MNHEY and CDR2 is SMNVEV (reference sequence). This CDR3 contains 15 residues. The CDR3 region has the DNA TGTGCCAGCAGGGAGGGATTGGGAGGGGATAACGAGCAGTACTTC. This gives the protein CASREGLGGDNEQYF.

This chain joins TRBV5-1 and TRBJ2-5; TRBD2 matches at 9 bases. There are 16 residues in the CDR3. Unmatched junction bases numbered 7, after V lost 4 bases and J lost 0 bases. Germline CDR1 SGHRS, CDR2 YFSETQ. The CDR3 DNA sequence: TGCGCCAGCAGCGCGGAGGTAGCGGGGGACCAAGAGACCCAGTACTTC. Its protein product is CASSAEVAGDQETQYF. Filled out from reference TRBV5-1 and TRBJ2-5, the complete variable domain reads KAGVTQTPRYLIKTRGQQVTLSCSPISGHRSVSWYQQTPGQGLQFLFEYFSETQRNKGNFPGRFSGRQFSNSRSEMNVSTLELGDSALYLCASSAEVAGDQETQYFGPGTRLLVL.

This clone was seen a handful of times. The V call is TRBV6-5, the J call TRBJ2-7; 9 bases agree with TRBD2. V lost 8 bases to trimming and J lost 3 bases; unmatched junction nucleotides: 5. The CDR3 consists of 13 residues. CDR1 is MNHEY, CDR2 SVGAGI, per germline. Here the CDR3 DNA reads TGTGCCAGCCTAGAAGCGGGGGGCTACGAGCAGTACTTC. It codes for CASLEAGGYEQYF.

The genes are TRBV6-6 and TRBJ2-1; no definite D call. CDR3 length equals 13 residues. V lost 5 bases, J lost 9 bases, and 14 bases lay in between. Germline V gene sequence: CDR1 MNHNY, CDR2 SVGAGI (reference sequence). The CDR3 DNA is TGTGCCAGCAGTCACGCAGGCTATAGTGAGCAGTTCTTC. It codes for CASSHAGYSEQFF.

The chain couples TRBV6-2 or TRBV6-3 to TRBJ1-4; unclear D gene. The CDR3 sequence is 15 residues long. Germline V CDR1 and CDR2: MNHEY, SVGEGT. V lost 2 bases and J lost 8, with 15 bases in between. CDR3 sequence reads: CASSYPSLGDEKLFF. CDR3 in DNA: TGTGCCAGCAGTTACCCCTCACTGGGCGACGAAAAACTGTTTTTT.

The chain couples TRBV6-5 to TRBJ1-2; D remains unclear. The CDR3 is made up of 13 amino acids. Trimming shortened V by 7 bases and J by 1 base, and 10 bases separated the two germline ends. CDR1 MNHEY and CDR2 SVGAGI come from the germline V gene. The CDR3 here is CASTKQVNYGYTF. CDR3 coding DNA: TGTGCCAGCACCAAACAAGTTAACTATGGCTACACCTTC.

CDR3 amino acids: CASSLQGWGNTIYF. The CDR3 nucleotides read TGTGCCAGCAGTTTGCAGGGGTGGGGAAACACCATATATTTT. The chain uses TRBV28 and TRBJ1-3, with D possibly TRBD1 on 6 matching bases. V was trimmed by 3 bases and J by 4 bases, leaving 10 bases between them. The germline gives CDR1 MDHEN, CDR2 SYDVKM. CDR3 length: 14 amino acids.

The rearrangement joins TRBV11-2 to TRBJ1-1; a possible D gene is TRBD1 (6 bases). Deletions cut 5 bases from V and 0 bases from J, with 13 bases between. The CDR3 runs to 15 residues. The germline V gene encodes CDR1 SGHAT and CDR2 FQNNGV. CDR3 in DNA: TGTGCCAGCAGCCCTCGAGGACAGTTGAACACTGAAGCTTTCTTT. Amino acids: CASSPRGQLNTEAFF.

This chain uses TRBV28 with TRBJ2-3; TRBD1 matches 7 bases. The CDR3 sequence is 14 residues long. Germline V gives CDR1 MDHEN, CDR2 SYDVKM. V shed 5 bases, J shed 4 bases, and the junction held 6 bases outside the gene matches. The CDR3 DNA reads TGTGCCAGCAGTCAACCTACAGGGGCAGATACGCAGTATTTT. Encoded protein: CASSQPTGADTQYF.

The chain employs TRBV5-1 and TRBJ2-1; unclear D gene. The CDR3 is made up of 11 amino acids. The V end lost 7 bases, the J end lost 6 bases, and 8 bases lay between the germline ends. Germline V lookup: CDR1 SGHRS, CDR2 YFSETQ. The CDR3 DNA reads as TGCGCCAGCTTAAACAGCAATGAGCAGTTCTTC. Translating it yields CASLNSNEQFF.

This rearrangement joins TRBV29-1 to TRBJ2-7; 8 bases map to TRBD2. Germline CDR1 reads SQVTM; CDR2 reads ANQGSEA. Unmatched junction bases numbered 6, after V lost 4 bases and J lost 7 bases. The CDR3 runs 12 residues. CDR3: CSVGSPGGEQYF. In nucleotides, the CDR3 is TGCAGCGTTGGTTCTCCGGGGGGGGAGCAGTACTTC.